These 4 T cell receptor beta chains were all obtained from the same sample, sequenced in a study of T cells after yellow fever vaccination. TCRdb re-derived calls from the 5' RACE reads in MiXCR, one entry per CDR3 protein. Here the sample spans some 560,000 distinct CDR3 sequences, over 15% being singletons. Sample: PBMCs, taken 15 days after the yellow fever booster vaccination. The receptors originated from a man aged 25 to 40 who received the YFV17D yellow fever vaccine.

This CDR3 reads CASSYPQGGLTNIQYF. Here the CDR3 DNA reads TGTGCCAGCAGTTACCCTCAAGGGGGTTTGACGAACATTCAGTACTTC. J is TRBJ2-4 and V is TRBV6-2 or TRBV6-3; tentative D call: TRBD1 (6 bases). With 2 bases removed from V and 7 bases from J, the gap between germline ends came to 18 bases. Germline V gene data show CDR1 as MNHEY and CDR2 as SVGEGT. The CDR3 is 16 residues long.

This clonotype was seen more than once but under ten times. The V gene is TRBV28, the J gene TRBJ2-1; D perhaps matches TRBD2 (5 bases). Germline values: CDR1 MDHEN, CDR2 SYDVKM. Trimming removed 7 bases at V and 7 bases at J, with 14 bases between. CDR3 length: 13 residues. In DNA form, the CDR3 reads TGTGCCAGCATCGAAGGACTCGCAAATGAGCAGTTCTTC. It specifies CASIEGLANEQFF.

This clonotype has just a few counts. This rearrangement joins TRBV12-3 or TRBV12-4 to TRBJ2-1; TRBD2 aligns across 11 bases. The junction had 10 bases not matched to a gene; V was cut back by 11 bases and J by 16 bases. The CDR3 length is 11 residues. The CDR3 here is CAPPSSGGPFF. As DNA, the CDR3 is TGTGCCCCCCCTTCTAGCGGGGGGCCTTTCTTC.

This chain joins TRBV7-9 and TRBJ2-3; 9 bases fit TRBD2. CDR3 length equals 14 residues. After removal of 5 bases from V and 8 bases from J, the junction contained 8 bases not matched to a gene. CDR1 SEHNR and CDR2 FQNEAQ come from the germline V gene (reference sequence). CDR3 nucleotide sequence: TGTGCCAGCAGCGCAACAGCGGGAGGTGTTACGCAGTATTTT. It yields the protein CASSATAGGVTQYF.